Below are 20 T cell receptor beta chains sequenced from a single sample in a study of T-cell memory formation after mild COVID-19. TCRdb recomputed calls from the 5' RACE reads with MiXCR, one row per CDR3 protein. The table includes 57,000 or so distinct CDR3 sequences, 9.3% detected once. Sequencing was performed on PBMCs or a T cell subset sorted from them (not recorded which). The origin of the receptors is a young man who had mild COVID-19 (a few samples of this study predate the infection). Cell type and time point are not known.

This clonotype has just a few counts. The CDR3 is CASSIRPGDYEQYV. CDR3 bases: TGTGCCAGCAGCATTCGGCCGGGAGATTACGAGCAGTACGTC. The rearrangement joins TRBV5-6 to TRBJ2-7; D perhaps matches TRBD2 (6 bases). The CDR3 has 14 amino acids. Germline lookup yields CDR1 SGHDT and CDR2 YYEEEE. The ends were cut back, 4 bases at V and 4 bases at J, with 15 bases in the middle.

This clonotype was seen only a few times. The J gene is TRBJ2-1, the V gene TRBV5-4; tentatively, D is TRBD1 or TRBD2 (5 bases each). The CDR3 totals 15 residues. V was trimmed by 0 bases and J by 5 bases, leaving 12 bases between them. Germline CDR1 reads SGHNT; CDR2 reads YYREEE (reference sequence). CDR3 residues: CASSLAGPRDNEQFF. The CDR3, as DNA: TGTGCCAGCAGCTTGGCGGGGCCCCGGGACAATGAGCAGTTCTTC.

The rearrangement joins TRBV4-1 to TRBJ2-5, with D hard to call. Germline V lookup: CDR1 MGHRA, CDR2 YSYEKL. The CDR3 loop spans 14 amino acids. Trimming took off 4 bases at V and 5 bases at J, with 14 bases between the two ends. The CDR3 DNA follows: TGCGCCAGCAGCCGCCCTGGATCGGATGAGACCCAGTACTTC. This gives the protein CASSRPGSDETQYF.

This clonotype showed up just a few times. This CDR3 reads CASSQGAEYTGELFF. Written as DNA, the CDR3 is TGTGCCAGCAGCCAAGGAGCGGAGTACACCGGGGAGCTGTTTTTT. The gene calls are TRBV4-2 and TRBJ2-2, with a possible D match to TRBD2 (5 bases). The CDR3 sequence is 15 residues long. Germline lookup yields CDR1 LGHNA and CDR2 YNFKEQ. Trimming took 1 base from V and 3 from J, leaving 9 bases between them.

This clonotype appeared once. This chain links TRBV7-2 with TRBJ1-3; D gene unclear. Germline V gene lookup returns CDR1 SGHTA and CDR2 FQGNSA. The CDR3 sequence is 13 residues long. V lost 0 bases, J lost 4 bases, and 4 bases lay in between. The CDR3 reads CASSLARGNTIYF. DNA for the CDR3: TGTGCCAGCAGCTTAGCACGGGGAAACACCATATATTTT.

The CDR3 sequence is CASSPRTGGQYF. CDR3 DNA: TGTGCCAGCAGTCCTCGTACCGGGGGCCAGTACTTC. The chain carries TRBV7-2 and TRBJ2-5, with D possibly TRBD2 on 6 matching bases. Germline CDR1 is SGHTA and CDR2 is FQGNSA. Trimming shortened V by 6 bases and J by 10 bases, and 15 bases separated the two germline ends. The CDR3 runs to 12 residues.

The rearrangement links TRBV2 to TRBJ1-4; possibly TRBD1 for D (6 bases). From germline, CDR1 is SNHLY and CDR2 FYNNEI. The CDR3 is 14 amino acids. Trimming left V 4 bases short and J 7 bases short, with 13 bases between. The CDR3 loop reads CASSGAGAGEKLFF. The CDR3 nucleotides are TGTGCCAGCAGTGGAGCAGGGGCGGGTGAAAAACTGTTTTTT. The entire variable domain, with the rest obtained from reference TRBV2 and TRBJ1-4, is as follows: EPEVTQTPSHQVTQMGQEVILRCVPISNHLYFYWYRQILGQKVEFLVSFYNNEISEKSEIFDDQFSVERPDGSNFTLKIRSTKLEDSAMYFCASSGAGAGEKLFFGSGTQLSVL.

The chain recombines TRBV4-3 with TRBJ2-1; D perhaps matches TRBD2 (5 bases). Looked up from germline, CDR1 is LGHNA and CDR2 is YSLEER. This CDR3 contains 16 residues. The V and J ends lost 0 bases and 0 bases respectively, with 9 bases between them. The CDR3 DNA reads as TGCGCCAGCAGCCAAGAACCTAGCCGCTCCTACAATGAGCAGTTCTTC. It yields the protein CASSQEPSRSYNEQFF.

The gene calls are TRBV7-2 and TRBJ1-5, with D perhaps TRBD1 (5 bases). This CDR3 comprises 15 residues. The V end was cut by 7 bases, the J end by 7 bases, with 20 bases between. CDR1 SGHTA and CDR2 FQGNSA come from the germline V gene. The CDR3 loop is CASTPRGGGEQPQHF. The CDR3 DNA reads as TGTGCCAGCACTCCACGCGGCGGAGGGGAACAGCCCCAGCATTTT.

This clonotype was found a few times. The chain carries TRBV20-1 and TRBJ2-7; tentative D call: TRBD1 (6 bases). Trimming removed 3 bases from V and 4 bases from J, with 13 bases in between. CDR1 DFQATT and CDR2 SNEGSKA come from the germline V gene (reference sequence). The CDR3 totals 13 residues. CDR3 residues: CSASYPRGYEQYF. For the CDR3, the DNA is TGCAGTGCTAGTTACCCAAGGGGGTACGAGCAGTACTTC.

Only a few counts were recorded for this clonotype. This chain uses TRBV24-1 with TRBJ2-1, with 8 bases that match TRBD1. The CDR3 has 17 residues. The J segment lost 4 bases and the V segment lost 5 bases, leaving 12 bases of the junction unmatched. Germline CDR1 reads KGHDR; CDR2 reads SFDVKD. The CDR3 DNA sequence: TGTGCCACCAGTGTTTTAGACAGGGGAAAGATGTACAATGAGCAGTTCTTC. Translation gives CATSVLDRGKMYNEQFF.

In its sample, this clonotype was seen a few times. The chain combines TRBV7-2 with TRBJ1-2; a possible D gene is TRBD1 (6 bases). V gave up 4 bases and J gave up 7 bases, with 10 bases separating them. Germline V gene lookup returns CDR1 SGHTA and CDR2 FQGNSA. The CDR3 consists of 12 residues. The CDR3 loop reads CASSSGVGGYTF. As DNA, the CDR3 is TGTGCCAGCAGCTCAGGGGTGGGTGGCTACACCTTC.

Comment on this clonotype: It may be a read error: a sequence one base away is much more abundant. The chain carries TRBV6-1 and TRBJ2-4; a possible D gene is TRBD1 (7 bases). This CDR3 is built from 17 residues. CDR1 MNHNS and CDR2 SASEGT come from the germline V gene. V lost 5 bases and J lost 0, with 17 bases in between. The CDR3 DNA sequence: TGTGCCAGCAGTTGCGGGACAGATTTCTTAGCCAAAAACATTCAGTACTTC. The encoded protein is CASSCGTDFLAKNIQYF.

The chain employs TRBV6-1 and TRBJ2-3; no firm D call. The CDR3 has 14 amino acids. The germline CDR1 and CDR2 sequences are MNHNS and SASEGT. The germline V and J ends were trimmed by 2 bases and 0 bases, with 6 bases remaining between them. The CDR3 sequence is CASSETRSTDTQYF. The CDR3 nucleotides read TGTGCCAGCAGTGAAACAAGAAGCACAGATACGCAGTATTTT.

This clonotype has ten or more counts. The chain combines TRBV4-2 with TRBJ2-2; tentative D call: TRBD2 (6 bases). CDR3 size: 15 residues. Germline-derived CDR1 and CDR2 are LGHNA and YNFKEQ. V was pared by 5 bases and J by 2 bases, with 12 bases between. The CDR3 here is CASSSRDENTGELFF. Written as DNA, the CDR3 is TGTGCCAGCAGCTCGCGGGACGAAAACACCGGGGAGCTGTTTTTT.

The table lists this clonotype with a few counts. CDR3 residues: CASSELRRGGTDTQYF. CDR3 nucleotide sequence: TGTGCCAGCAGTGAACTCCGTCGGGGGGGCACAGATACGCAGTATTTT. The chain carries TRBV2 and TRBJ2-3; 7 nucleotides line up with TRBD2. The V and J ends lost 2 bases and 1 base, in that order; junction bases with no gene match: 6. Germline V CDR1 and CDR2: SNHLY, FYNNEI. CDR3 length: 16 residues.

This clonotype was seen repeatedly, ten times or more. The rearrangement joins TRBV7-9 to TRBJ2-2, with 7 positions matching TRBD1. Germline CDR1 and CDR2: SEHNR and FQNEAQ (reference sequence). The CDR3 has 14 amino acids. V lost 3 bases to trimming and J lost 4 bases; unmatched junction nucleotides: 2. CDR3 nucleotides: TGTGCCAGCAGCTTCGGGACAGCCACCGGGGAGCTGTTTTTT. It specifies CASSFGTATGELFF.

The table lists this clonotype with a few counts. V and J are TRBV10-2 and TRBJ2-5; D is perhaps TRBD1 (6 bases). CDR1 is WSHSY and CDR2 is SAAADI in the germline V gene. Trimming shortened V by 2 bases and J by 2 bases, and 15 bases separated the two germline ends. The CDR3 is made up of 16 amino acids. The CDR3 region has the DNA TGCGCCAGCAGTGAGGCGGCCGGGACACGGCAAGAGACCCAGTACTTC. Its translation is CASSEAAGTRQETQYF.

The genes are TRBV6-2 or TRBV6-3 and TRBJ2-5; 8 bases line up with TRBD1. V lost 6 bases, J lost 6 bases, and 6 bases stayed unmatched. CDR1 and CDR2 (germline): MNHEY, SVGEGT. The CDR3 consists of 13 residues. The CDR3 DNA follows: TGTGCCAGCAGGGGACAGGAAAGTAAGACCCAGTACTTC. Amino acids: CASRGQESKTQYF.

In this sample, this clonotype turned up many times. This rearrangement joins TRBV7-3 to TRBJ2-3, with D perhaps TRBD2 (6 bases). The germline V gene has CDR1 SGHTA and CDR2 FQGTGA. This CDR3 has 13 amino acids. Trimming stripped 3 bases from V and 6 bases from J, with 10 bases between. The CDR3 is CASSLARGDTQYF. Here the CDR3 DNA reads TGTGCCAGCAGCTTGGCCCGGGGGGATACGCAGTATTTT.